A selection of T cell receptor beta chains follows, all from one sample in a study of cytomegalovirus exposure and HLA in healthy donors. Assay used: immunoSEQ multiplex PCR; TCRdb lists only in-frame clones, some missing. This sample has 100,000 to 150,000 clones; about 82% occur once, and the top ten carry approximately 1.2%. The sample taken for sequencing was PBMCs. The receptors come from a boy aged 5 to 17 in good health and CMV-seronegative. Each CDR3 is given with its conserved first and last residue. The order of the fields is clone size, D gene, V gene, J gene, CDR3 protein, CDR3 DNA. A D gene is named only where the DNA matches it firmly. The size of a clone is reported for some rows only, either as once, few or many, or as a class for expanded clones.

size: -; D: TRBD1; V: TRBV9; J: TRBJ1-2; CDR3: CASSASRGLGYTF; DNA: TGTGCCAGCAGCGCCTCCAGGGGGCTCGGCTACACCTTC
size: -; D: -; V: TRBV2; J: TRBJ2-1; CDR3: CASKEGLANEQFF; DNA: TGTGCCAGCAAAGAAGGGCTAGCGAATGAGCAGTTCTTC
size: -; D: TRBD2; V: TRBV13; J: TRBJ2-1; CDR3: CASSLSGRSWNEQFF; DNA: TGTGCCAGCAGCTTAAGCGGGAGATCCTGGAATGAGCAGTTCTTC
size: once; D: TRBD1; V: TRBV4-2; J: TRBJ2-1; CDR3: CASSQDLLQGASYNEQFF; DNA: TGTGCCAGCAGCCAAGACCTTTTACAGGGGGCCTCCTACAATGAGCAGTTCTTC
size: -; D: TRBD2; V: TRBV9; J: TRBJ2-3; CDR3: CASSALAGGAPGTQYF; DNA: TGTGCCAGCAGCGCCTTAGCGGGGGGGGCCCCGGGTACGCAGTATTTT
size: -; D: -; V: TRBV29-1; J: TRBJ2-1; CDR3: CSGSHRGATGSIRYEQFF; DNA: TGCAGCGGCTCTCACAGGGGTGCAACCGGGAGTATTAGGTATGAGCAGTTCTTC
size: -; D: -; V: TRBV30; J: TRBJ1-1; CDR3: CAWSADSHSKAFF; DNA: TGTGCCTGGAGTGCCGACAGCCACTCGAAGGCTTTCTTT
size: -; D: TRBD1; V: TRBV5-1; J: TRBJ2-5; CDR3: CASSRTGQAYQETQYF; DNA: TGCGCCAGCAGCAGAACCGGACAGGCGTACCAAGAGACCCAGTACTTC
size: few; D: -; V: TRBV4-3; J: TRBJ2-1; CDR3: CASSQEAQRASYNEQFF; DNA: TGCGCCAGCAGCCAAGAAGCGCAGCGGGCCTCCTACAATGAGCAGTTCTTC
size: -; D: TRBD1; V: TRBV7-2; J: TRBJ1-5; CDR3: CASSLSNTGGSNQPQHF; DNA: TGTGCCAGCAGCCTAAGTAACACAGGGGGTAGCAATCAGCCCCAGCATTTT
size: -; D: TRBD2; V: TRBV9; J: TRBJ2-3; CDR3: CASSVVSSGRGTDTQYF; DNA: TGTGCCAGCAGCGTAGTGTCTAGCGGGAGAGGCACAGATACGCAGTATTTT
size: -; D: -; V: TRBV6-1; J: TRBJ1-5; CDR3: CASSEWVTETGGQPQHF; DNA: TGTGCCAGCAGTGAATGGGTCACTGAGACCGGCGGTCAGCCCCAGCATTTT
size: -; D: TRBD2; V: TRBV25-1; J: TRBJ2-1; CDR3: CASSSTAGLGNEQFF; DNA: TGTGCCAGCAGTAGTACAGCGGGACTAGGAAATGAGCAGTTCTTC
size: -; D: -; V: TRBV25-1; J: TRBJ1-1; CDR3: CASSTQGYGSEAFF; DNA: TGTGCCAGCAGTACTCAGGGGTATGGATCTGAAGCTTTCTTT
size: -; D: -; V: TRBV7-9; J: TRBJ2-4; CDR3: CASSLRTEVAKNIQYF; DNA: TGTGCCAGCAGCCTGAGGACAGAGGTAGCCAAAAACATTCAGTACTTC
size: -; D: -; V: TRBV29-1; J: TRBJ2-7; CDR3: CSVATEFTYEQYF; DNA: TGCAGCGTCGCCACCGAGTTTACCTACGAGCAGTACTTC
size: -; D: TRBD2; V: TRBV5-1; J: TRBJ2-3; CDR3: CASSLPGLAGGSKNTDTQYF; DNA: TGCGCCAGCAGCTTGCCGGGACTAGCGGGAGGATCCAAGAACACGGATACGCAGTATTTT
size: -; D: TRBD2; V: TRBV2; J: TRBJ2-7; CDR3: CASSRTRLNYEQYF; DNA: TGTGCCAGCAGTAGGACTAGACTAAACTACGAGCAGTACTTC
size: few; D: TRBD2; V: TRBV5-4; J: TRBJ2-1; CDR3: CASSLALVAGANEQFF; DNA: TGTGCCAGCAGCTTGGCCTTGGTAGCGGGAGCCAATGAGCAGTTCTTC
size: few; D: -; V: TRBV5-4; J: TRBJ2-2; CDR3: CASSLAGVAKEGELFF; DNA: TGTGCCAGCAGCTTGGCCGGGGTGGCTAAGGAGGGGGAGCTGTTTTTT
size: once; D: -; V: TRBV7-9; J: TRBJ2-5; CDR3: CASSLARSPRETQYF; DNA: TGTGCCAGCAGCTTAGCGCGGTCACCGCGGGAGACCCAGTACTTC
size: -; D: -; V: TRBV5-1; J: TRBJ2-1; CDR3: CASSSTGRGYNEQFF; DNA: TGCGCCAGCAGCTCCACAGGGAGGGGGTACAATGAGCAGTTCTTC
size: once; D: -; V: TRBV30; J: TRBJ1-5; CDR3: CAWSGGHGRQPQHF; DNA: TGTGCCTGGAGTGGGGGGCACGGTAGACAGCCCCAGCATTTT
size: -; D: TRBD2; V: TRBV11-3; J: TRBJ2-3; CDR3: CASSSSLAEIPDTQYF; DNA: TGTGCCAGCAGCTCCTCACTAGCGGAAATTCCTGATACGCAGTATTTT
size: -; D: TRBD2; V: TRBV7-8; J: TRBJ2-3; CDR3: CARERLAGVTDTQYF; DNA: TGTGCCAGGGAAAGACTAGCGGGAGTGACAGATACGCAGTATTTT
size: -; D: -; V: TRBV4-1; J: TRBJ2-4; CDR3: CASSQRSRGGEAKNIQYF; DNA: TGCGCCAGCAGCCAACGCTCGAGGGGGGGGGAGGCCAAAAACATTCAGTACTTC
size: -; D: -; V: TRBV4-2; J: TRBJ1-4; CDR3: CASSRQGPQNEKLFF; DNA: TGTGCCAGCAGCCGGCAGGGGCCGCAGAATGAAAAACTGTTTTTT
size: -; D: TRBD2; V: TRBV6-1; J: TRBJ2-5; CDR3: CASSEVAGGQETQYF; DNA: TGTGCCAGCAGTGAAGTAGCGGGAGGCCAAGAGACCCAGTACTTC
size: once; D: TRBD1; V: TRBV6-5; J: TRBJ1-1; CDR3: CASSSHRGGAEAFF; DNA: TGTGCCAGCAGTTCGCACAGGGGGGGGGCTGAAGCTTTCTTT
size: -; D: TRBD2; V: TRBV6-5; J: TRBJ2-7; CDR3: CASSPAGGTSEQYF; DNA: TGTGCCAGCAGTCCCGCCGGGGGGACGTCCGAGCAGTACTTC
size: -; D: -; V: TRBV6-5; J: TRBJ2-5; CDR3: CASSYRGITETQYF; DNA: TGTGCCAGCAGTTACCGGGGGATTACGGAGACCCAGTACTTC
size: -; D: TRBD1; V: TRBV4-2; J: TRBJ1-1; CDR3: CASSQDNAGGVFYTEAFF; DNA: TGTGCCAGCAGCCAAGATAATGCAGGGGGCGTCTTCTACACTGAAGCTTTCTTT
size: -; D: -; V: TRBV7-7; J: TRBJ2-5; CDR3: CASSSAREETQYF; DNA: TGTGCCAGCAGCTCCGCTCGGGAAGAGACCCAGTACTTC
size: -; D: -; V: TRBV19; J: TRBJ2-2; CDR3: CASSIIFRSHTTGELFF; DNA: TGTGCCAGTAGTATAATCTTCCGGAGTCACACCACCGGGGAGCTGTTTTTT
size: -; D: -; V: TRBV7-6; J: TRBJ2-2; CDR3: CASSFVKTGRTGELFF; DNA: TGTGCCAGCAGCTTTGTGAAAACAGGAAGGACCGGGGAGCTGTTTTTT
size: -; D: TRBD1; V: TRBV7-2; J: TRBJ2-7; CDR3: CASSLDREVDEQYF; DNA: TGTGCCAGCAGCTTGGACAGGGAGGTGGACGAGCAGTACTTC
size: -; D: TRBD1; V: TRBV11-2; J: TRBJ1-3; CDR3: CASSRDRGSGNTIYF; DNA: TGTGCCAGCAGCCGGGACAGGGGATCTGGAAACACCATATATTTT
size: -; D: -; V: TRBV27; J: TRBJ2-7; CDR3: CAIGWRRNNGYEQYF; DNA: TGTGCCATCGGGTGGCGGAGAAATAACGGCTACGAGCAGTACTTC
size: -; D: TRBD1; V: TRBV4-1; J: TRBJ2-7; CDR3: CASSQELNRGAYEQYF; DNA: TGCGCCAGCAGCCAAGAGCTAAACAGGGGAGCCTACGAGCAGTACTTC